Presented here are 8 T cell receptor beta chains from one specimen sequenced in a study of blood T cells in healthy people across ages (dated by TCRdb to between 2014 and 2017). Preparation of the library involved 5' RACE. The reads were generated on an Illumina HiSeq 2500. A second PCR of about 6 to 11 cycles was run with a J-beta primer mix and a sample-barcoded 5' primer. TCRdb ran its own pipeline on the public reads, namely fastp trimming at Q25 and MiXCR clone calling, and kept in-frame beta chains. Each entry merges the rows of one CDR3 protein and shows their most common DNA and genes. The sample profile shows 750,000 to 1,000,000 distinct CDR3 sequences; approximately 32% of them were found once. The top ten clones comprise about 9.4% of the sample. The same data also contributed to another study, on T cells of mothers and their children.

What was sequenced was blood. The origin of the receptors is a woman aged 40 to 50 in good health.

The chain joins TRBV18 to TRBJ1-2; tentative D call: TRBD1 (5 bases). The CDR3 totals 14 residues. The germline V and J ends were trimmed by 6 bases and 6 bases, with 17 bases remaining between them. The germline gives CDR1 KGHSH, CDR2 LQKENI. CDR3 nucleotide sequence: TGTGCCAGCTCCCTTTCGGGGGAGCGGGATGGCTACACCTTC. It translates to CASSLSGERDGYTF.

The chain recombines TRBV20-1 with TRBJ2-1; no clear D gene. V gave up 5 bases and J gave up 0 bases, with 11 bases separating them. CDR1 is DFQATT and CDR2 is SNEGSKA in the germline V gene (reference sequence). This CDR3 is built from 14 residues. For the CDR3, the DNA is TGCAGTGCTCCTGAGACTCACTCCTACAATGAGCAGTTCTTC. This codes for CSAPETHSYNEQFF.

V gene TRBV2 combines with J gene TRBJ1-2, with D possibly matching TRBD1 (6 bases). This CDR3 has 16 residues. Germline V gives CDR1 SNHLY, CDR2 FYNNEI. Trimming took off 4 bases at V and 0 bases at J, with 15 bases between the two ends. CDR3: CASSVGGDNSNYGYTF. The DNA for the CDR3 is TGTGCCAGCAGTGTTGGAGGGGACAACTCTAACTATGGCTACACCTTC. Variable domain in full (rest from reference TRBV2 and TRBJ1-2): EPEVTQTPSHQVTQMGQEVILRCVPISNHLYFYWYRQILGQKVEFLVSFYNNEISEKSEIFDDQFSVERPDGSNFTLKIRSTKLEDSAMYFCASSVGGDNSNYGYTFGSGTRLTVV.

This clonotype was seen a handful of times. This rearrangement joins TRBV15 to TRBJ2-5, with D uncertain. Trimming pared 2 bases from V and 3 bases from J, leaving 7 bases between. This CDR3 is built from 13 residues. Germline CDR1 reads LNHNV; CDR2 reads YYDKDF (reference sequence). The CDR3 loop reads CATSRLLEETQYF. In DNA form, the CDR3 reads TGTGCCACCAGCAGATTGCTAGAAGAGACCCAGTACTTC.

At least ten counts were recorded for this clonotype. This chain links TRBV11-2 with TRBJ2-1, with 8 bases matching TRBD1. Germline values: CDR1 SGHAT, CDR2 FQNNGV. The CDR3 is made up of 14 amino acids. V lost 4 bases, J lost 2 bases, and 1 base stayed unmatched. The CDR3 spells CASSSQGAYNEQFF. In DNA, the CDR3 is TGTGCCAGCAGCTCACAGGGGGCCTACAATGAGCAGTTCTTC.

This chain uses TRBV20-1 with TRBJ2-3, with D unresolved. CDR3 size: 16 residues. V was trimmed by 5 bases and J by 2 bases, leaving 20 bases between them. Germline assignment: CDR1 DFQATT and CDR2 SNEGSKA (reference sequence). This CDR3 reads CSALRRGLGVTDTQYF. In DNA, the CDR3 is TGCAGTGCTCTCCGACGTGGGCTAGGCGTCACAGATACGCAGTATTTT.

This clonotype occurred many times. This rearrangement joins TRBV7-2 to TRBJ2-7; D gene unclear. CDR1 SGHTA and CDR2 FQGNSA come from the germline V gene. This CDR3 is 15 amino acids long. V was shortened by 3 bases and J by 2 bases, with 14 bases between the two germline ends. The CDR3 DNA reads as TGTGCCAGCAGCTTCTATGCAGGACGTGCCTACGAGCAGTACTTC. Protein: CASSFYAGRAYEQYF.

This clonotype has at least ten counts. The chain couples TRBV14 to TRBJ2-7, with D tentatively TRBD2 (6 bases). The CDR3 consists of 14 residues. The V gene's germline CDR1 is SGHDN and CDR2 FVKESK. Trimming pared 4 bases from V and 3 bases from J, leaving 13 bases between. This chain's CDR3 is CASSRNYGGYEQYF. The CDR3 nucleotides are TGTGCCAGCAGCCGCAACTACGGGGGCTACGAGCAGTACTTC.